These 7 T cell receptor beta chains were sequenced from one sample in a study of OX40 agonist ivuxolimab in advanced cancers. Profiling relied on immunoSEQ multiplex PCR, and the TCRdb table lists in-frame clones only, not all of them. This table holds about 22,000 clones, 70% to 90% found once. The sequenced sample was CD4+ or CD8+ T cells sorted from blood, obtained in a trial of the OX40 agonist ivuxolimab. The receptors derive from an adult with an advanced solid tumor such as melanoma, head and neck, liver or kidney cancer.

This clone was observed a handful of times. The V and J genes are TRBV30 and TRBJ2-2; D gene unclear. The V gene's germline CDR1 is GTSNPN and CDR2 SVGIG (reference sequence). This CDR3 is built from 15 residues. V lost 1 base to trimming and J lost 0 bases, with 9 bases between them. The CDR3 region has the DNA TGTGCCTGGAGTGCCACTCTAGCGAACACCGGGGAGCTGTTTTTT. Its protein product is CAWSATLANTGELFF.

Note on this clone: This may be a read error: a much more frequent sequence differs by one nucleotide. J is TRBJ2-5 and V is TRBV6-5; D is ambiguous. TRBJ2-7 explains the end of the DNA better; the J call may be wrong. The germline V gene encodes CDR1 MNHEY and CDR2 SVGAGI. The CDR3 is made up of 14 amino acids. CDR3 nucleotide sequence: TGTGCCAGCAGTTACAGGGCAGCGAGCTACGAGCAGTACTTC. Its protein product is CASSYRAASYEQYF.

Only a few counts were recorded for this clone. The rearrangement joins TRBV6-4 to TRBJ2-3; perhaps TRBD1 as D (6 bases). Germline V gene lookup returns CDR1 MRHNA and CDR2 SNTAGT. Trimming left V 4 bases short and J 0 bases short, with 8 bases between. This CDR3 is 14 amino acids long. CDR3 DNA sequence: TGTGCCAGCAGTGGGGACACTAGCACAGATACGCAGTATTTT. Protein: CASSGDTSTDTQYF.

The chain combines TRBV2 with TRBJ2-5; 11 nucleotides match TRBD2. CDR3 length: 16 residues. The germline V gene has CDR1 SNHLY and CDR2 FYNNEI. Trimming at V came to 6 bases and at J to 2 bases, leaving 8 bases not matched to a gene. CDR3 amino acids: CASRLLAGASQETQYF. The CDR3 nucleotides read TGTGCCAGCAGACTACTAGCGGGGGCGTCGCAAGAGACCCAGTACTTC.

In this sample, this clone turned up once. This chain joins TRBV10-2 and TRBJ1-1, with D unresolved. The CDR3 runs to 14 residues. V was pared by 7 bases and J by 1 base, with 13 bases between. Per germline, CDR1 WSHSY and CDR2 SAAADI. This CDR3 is CASTDRNGNTEAFF. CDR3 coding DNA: TGCGCCAGCACAGACCGAAATGGGAACACTGAAGCTTTCTTT.

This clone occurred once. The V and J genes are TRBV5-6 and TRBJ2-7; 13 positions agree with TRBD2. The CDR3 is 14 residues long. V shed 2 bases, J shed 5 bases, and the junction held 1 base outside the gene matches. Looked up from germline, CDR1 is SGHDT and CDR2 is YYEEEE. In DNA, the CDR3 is TGTGCCAGCAGCTTCGGGACTAGCGGGAACGAGCAGTACTTC. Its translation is CASSFGTSGNEQYF.

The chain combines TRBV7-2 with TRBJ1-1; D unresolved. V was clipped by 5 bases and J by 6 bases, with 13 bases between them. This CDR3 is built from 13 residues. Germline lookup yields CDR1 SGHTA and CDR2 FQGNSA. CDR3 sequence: CASSRWVSPEAFF. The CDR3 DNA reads TGTGCCAGCAGCCGGTGGGTTTCCCCTGAAGCTTTCTTT.